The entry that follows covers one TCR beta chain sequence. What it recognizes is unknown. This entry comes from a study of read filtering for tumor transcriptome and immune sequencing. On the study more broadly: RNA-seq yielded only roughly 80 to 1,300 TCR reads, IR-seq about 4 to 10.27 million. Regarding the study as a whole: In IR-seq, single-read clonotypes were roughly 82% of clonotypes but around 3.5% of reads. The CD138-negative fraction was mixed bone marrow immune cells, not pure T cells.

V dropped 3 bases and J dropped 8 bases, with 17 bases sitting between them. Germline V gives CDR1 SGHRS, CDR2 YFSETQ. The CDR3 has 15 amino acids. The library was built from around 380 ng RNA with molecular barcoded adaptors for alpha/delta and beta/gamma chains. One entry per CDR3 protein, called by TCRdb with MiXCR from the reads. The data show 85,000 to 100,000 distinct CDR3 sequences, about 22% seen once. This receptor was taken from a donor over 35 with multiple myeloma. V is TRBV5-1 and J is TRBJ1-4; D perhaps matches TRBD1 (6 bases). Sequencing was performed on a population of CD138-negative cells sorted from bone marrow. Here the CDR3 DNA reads TGCGCCAGCAGCTCAACAGGGTTGAGTTGGGAAAAACTGTTTTTT. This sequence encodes CASSSTGLSWEKLFF.